This T cell receptor beta chain was identified during a study of T cells in Graves' hyperthyroidism and ophthalmopathy. Study results and limitations: Most thyroid-expanded clonotypes above 0.001 were also found in blood.

The source material, RNA transcripts, was used to amplify TCR beta CDR3 regions. The study used the HTBI primer set for a first-round RT-PCR of the TCR CDR3. TCRdb re-called the multiplex PCR reads with MiXCR, one entry per CDR3 protein. Of 500,000 or so distinct CDR3 sequences in the sample, approximately 17% were seen once. The V gene's germline CDR1 is DFQATT and CDR2 SNEGSKA (reference sequence). V shed 2 bases and J shed 6 bases, with 6 bases lying between them. The CDR3 has 11 amino acids. There are many counts of this clonotype. Its antigen is unidentified. This clonotype originated in a woman aged 18-29 years with Graves' ophthalmopathy. The rearrangement joins TRBV20-1 to TRBJ2-3; D gene uncertain. Sample: blood. CDR3 sequence: CSARPGDTQYF. CDR3 coding DNA: TGCAGTGCTAGACCCGGGGATACGCAGTATTTT.